The 14 T cell receptor beta chains given below trace back to one sample, sequenced in a study of control samples from healthy donors and cancer patients. Clones were sequenced by immunoSEQ multiplex PCR, and TCRdb holds only the in-frame ones, with some missing. The sample has 120,000 or so clones, roughly 95% seen once. Material for sequencing was blood. The receptors shown here come from a young man in good health.

Points on this clone: One end of the junction does not line up with germline, which may come from a read error. The chain employs TRBV6-2 or TRBV6-3 and TRBJ2-7; 9 bases fit TRBD1. Germline CDR1 is MNHEY and CDR2 is SVGEGT. This CDR3 comprises 12 residues. In DNA, the CDR3 is TGTGCCAGCAGTTACTCCACCGGGACAGGGTGGTTC. Amino acid sequence: CASSYSTGTGWF.

Worth noting for this clone: The junction does not match germline at one end; this may be a read error. This rearrangement joins TRBV6-4 to TRBJ2-4; no firm D call. The CDR3 length is 13 residues. Germline CDR1 reads MRHNA; CDR2 reads SNTAGT. CDR3 amino acids: CASSEDGQRPFFF. The CDR3 DNA follows: TGTGCCAGCAGTGAAGACGGCCAGCGCCCTTTCTTCTTC.

This clone showed up just once. The V and J genes are TRBV7-9 and TRBJ2-5; 9 nucleotides line up with TRBD2. The junction had 9 bases not matched to a gene; V was cut back by 5 bases and J by 5 bases. Germline lookup yields CDR1 SEHNR and CDR2 FQNEAQ (reference sequence). The CDR3 runs 15 residues. CDR3 DNA sequence: TGTGCCAGCAGCATCCCGGGACTAGCCGGTGAGACCCAGTACTTC. Its protein product is CASSIPGLAGETQYF.

The chain recombines TRBV29-1 with TRBJ1-3, with D possibly TRBD1 on 6 matching bases. V lost 5 bases and J lost 3, with 11 bases in between. CDR1 and CDR2 from the germline V gene are SQVTM and ANQGSEA. The CDR3 extends over 13 amino acids. The CDR3, as DNA: TGCAGCGTTCGGGGGGCAAATGGAAACACCATATATTTT. This codes for CSVRGANGNTIYF.

The V call is TRBV7-2, the J call TRBJ1-3; D remains ambiguous. Germline assignment: CDR1 SGHTA and CDR2 FQGNSA. Trimming shortened V by 1 base and J by 2 bases, and 6 bases separated the two germline ends. The CDR3 is 14 amino acids. The CDR3 DNA sequence: TGTGCCAGCAGCTTAGTCGTGACTGGAAACACCATATATTTT. This encodes CASSLVVTGNTIYF.

The chain combines TRBV15 with TRBJ1-4; D is uncertain. Germline V gene sequence: CDR1 LNHNV, CDR2 YYDKDF (reference sequence). The CDR3 length is 14 residues. Trimming stripped 0 bases from V and 11 bases from J, with 13 bases between. CDR3 amino acids: CATSRDPEGTKLFF. The CDR3 coding sequence is TGTGCCACCAGCAGAGATCCGGAGGGAACGAAACTGTTTTTT.

This chain uses TRBV4-1 with TRBJ2-2; no clear D. Germline CDR1 MGHRA, CDR2 YSYEKL. The length of the CDR3 is 15 residues. V gave up 1 base and J gave up 2 bases, with 8 bases separating them. CDR3 in DNA: TGCGCCAGCAGCCAAGCCGTTTTTAACACCGGGGAGCTGTTTTTT. It codes for CASSQAVFNTGELFF.

The rearrangement uses TRBV9 and TRBJ2-7; D unresolved. The CDR3 is 15 residues long. In germline, CDR1 is SGDLS, CDR2 YYNGEE. Between the trimmed V and J ends, which lost 0 bases and 2 bases, there was a span of 12 bases. The CDR3 DNA sequence: TGTGCCAGCAGCGTAGCCGTTGGTCCTGCCTACGAGCAGTACTTC. Amino acid sequence: CASSVAVGPAYEQYF.

V gene TRBV7-2 combines with J gene TRBJ1-5, with a tentative D call TRBD1 (5 bases). Germline assignment: CDR1 SGHTA and CDR2 FQGNSA. Between the trimmed V and J ends, which lost 3 bases and 1 base, there was a span of 10 bases. This CDR3 region has 15 residues. The CDR3 spells CASSLWEGSNQPQHF. The CDR3 coding sequence is TGTGCCAGCAGCTTGTGGGAGGGGAGCAATCAGCCCCAGCATTTT.

The rearrangement links TRBV11-2 to TRBJ1-2, with a weak D call TRBD1 (6 bases). V was pared by 1 base and J by 8 bases, with 20 bases between. In germline, CDR1 is SGHAT, CDR2 FQNNGV. The CDR3 is 16 residues long. The CDR3 sequence is CASSLGQSGGRNGYTF. DNA of the CDR3: TGTGCCAGCAGCTTAGGTCAAAGTGGGGGGCGAAACGGCTACACCTTC.

This clone has just one count. The gene calls are TRBV6-5 and TRBJ1-2; D ambiguous. The ends were cut back, 2 bases at V and 4 bases at J, with 17 bases in the middle. Per the germline V gene, CDR1 is MNHEY and CDR2 is SVGAGI. The CDR3 has 16 amino acids. DNA of the CDR3: TGTGCCAGCAGTTACACCCCGCCGCACATGGGCTATGGCTACACCTTC. It yields the protein CASSYTPPHMGYGYTF.

The chain carries TRBV7-2 and TRBJ1-2; D call uncertain. The CDR3 has 11 amino acids. V was cut by 4 bases and J by 8 bases, with 8 bases left in between. Germline V lookup: CDR1 SGHTA, CDR2 FQGNSA. CDR3 loop: CASSSFGGYTF. The CDR3 DNA reads as TGTGCCAGCAGCTCCTTTGGGGGCTACACCTTC.

J is TRBJ2-1 and V is TRBV30, with 8 positions matching TRBD2. The CDR3 length is 11 residues. From germline, CDR1 is GTSNPN and CDR2 SVGIG (reference sequence). V dropped 7 bases and J dropped 14; count of bases not matched to a gene: 10. CDR3 DNA sequence: TGTGCCTACCATAGCGGGGTAATGGAGTTCTTC. Its translation is CAYHSGVMEFF. The variable domain in full, completed from reference TRBV30 and TRBJ2-1, reads SQTIHQWPATLVQPVGSPLSLECTVEGTSNPNLYWYRQAAGRGLQLLFYSVGIGQISSEVPQNLSASRPQDRQFILSSKKLLLSDSGFYLCAYHSGVMEFFGPGTRLTVL.

This chain joins TRBV3-1 (or the pseudogene TRBV3-2) and TRBJ2-3; no definite D call. There are 14 residues in the CDR3. With 6 bases removed from V and 4 bases from J, the gap between germline ends came to 14 bases. Germline V CDR1 and CDR2: LGHDT, YNNKEL (reference sequence). Here the CDR3 DNA reads TGTGCCAGCAGACCCCAGGTTTTCTCAGATACGCAGTATTTT. Translation gives CASRPQVFSDTQYF.